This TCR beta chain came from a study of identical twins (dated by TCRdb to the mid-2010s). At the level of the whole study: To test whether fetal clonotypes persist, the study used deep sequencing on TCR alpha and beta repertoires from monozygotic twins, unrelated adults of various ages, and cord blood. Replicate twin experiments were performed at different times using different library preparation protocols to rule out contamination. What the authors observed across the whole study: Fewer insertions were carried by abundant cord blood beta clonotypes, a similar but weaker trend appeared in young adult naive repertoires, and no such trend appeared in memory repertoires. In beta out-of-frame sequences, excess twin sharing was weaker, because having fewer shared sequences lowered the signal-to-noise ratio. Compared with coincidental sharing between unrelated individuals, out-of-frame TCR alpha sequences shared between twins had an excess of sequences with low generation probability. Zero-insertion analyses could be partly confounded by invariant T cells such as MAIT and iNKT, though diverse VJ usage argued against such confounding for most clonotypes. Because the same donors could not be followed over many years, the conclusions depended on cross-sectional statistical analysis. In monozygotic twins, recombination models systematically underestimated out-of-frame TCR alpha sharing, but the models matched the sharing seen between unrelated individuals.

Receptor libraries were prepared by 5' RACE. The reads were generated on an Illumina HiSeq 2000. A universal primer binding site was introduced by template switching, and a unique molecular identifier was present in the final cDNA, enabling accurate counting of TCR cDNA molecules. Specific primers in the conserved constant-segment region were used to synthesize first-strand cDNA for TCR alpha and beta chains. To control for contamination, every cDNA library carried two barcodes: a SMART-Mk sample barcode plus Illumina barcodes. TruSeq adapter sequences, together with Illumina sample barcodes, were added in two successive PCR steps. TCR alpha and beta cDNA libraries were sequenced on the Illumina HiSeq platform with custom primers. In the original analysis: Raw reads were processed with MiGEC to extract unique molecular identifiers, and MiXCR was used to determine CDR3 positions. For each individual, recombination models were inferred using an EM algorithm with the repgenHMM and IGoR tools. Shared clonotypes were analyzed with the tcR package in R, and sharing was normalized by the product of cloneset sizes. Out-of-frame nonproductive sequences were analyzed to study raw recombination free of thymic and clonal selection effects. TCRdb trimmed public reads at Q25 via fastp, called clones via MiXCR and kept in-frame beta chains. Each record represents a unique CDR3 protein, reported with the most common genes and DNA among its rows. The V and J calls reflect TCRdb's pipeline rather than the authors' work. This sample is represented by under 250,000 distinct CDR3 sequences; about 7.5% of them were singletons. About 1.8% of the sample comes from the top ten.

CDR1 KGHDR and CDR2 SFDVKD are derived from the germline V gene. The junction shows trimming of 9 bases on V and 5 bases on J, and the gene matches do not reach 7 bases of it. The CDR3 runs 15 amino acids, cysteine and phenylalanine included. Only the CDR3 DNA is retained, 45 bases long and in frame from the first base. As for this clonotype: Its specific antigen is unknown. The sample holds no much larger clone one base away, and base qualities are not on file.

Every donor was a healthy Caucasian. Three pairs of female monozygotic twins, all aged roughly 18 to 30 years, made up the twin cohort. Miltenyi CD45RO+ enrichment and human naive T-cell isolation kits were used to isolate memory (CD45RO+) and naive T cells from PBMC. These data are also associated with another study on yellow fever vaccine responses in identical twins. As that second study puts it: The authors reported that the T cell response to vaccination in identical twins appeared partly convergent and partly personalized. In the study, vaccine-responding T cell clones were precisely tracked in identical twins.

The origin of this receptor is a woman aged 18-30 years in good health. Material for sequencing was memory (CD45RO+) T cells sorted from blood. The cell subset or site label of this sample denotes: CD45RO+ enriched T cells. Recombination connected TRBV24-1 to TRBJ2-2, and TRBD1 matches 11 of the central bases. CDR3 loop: CATEWTGGPTGELFF. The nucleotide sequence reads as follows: TGTGCCACCGAATGGACAGGGGGCCCGACCGGGGAGCTGTTTTTT.